This entry concerns a single TCR beta chain. This sample was included in a study of CD8 T cells in Susac syndrome. It was with random hexamers that about 0.45 to 1 ug RNA was reverse transcribed. TCRdb recomputed calls from the immunoSEQ multiplex PCR reads with MiXCR, one row per CDR3 protein. Of a few hundred thousand distinct CDR3 sequences listed, around 83% are singletons. The CDR3 runs to 15 residues. Unmatched junction bases numbered 6, after V lost 4 bases and J lost 3 bases. Germline V gene sequence: CDR1 MGHRA, CDR2 YSYEKL. Sequencing of TCR beta covered CD8+ and CD4+ T cells obtained from blood.

The TCR originated in a human donor with multiple sclerosis. The chain combines TRBV4-1 with TRBJ2-7; 10 bases match TRBD2. What was sequenced was CD8+ T cells from PBMCs. In DNA, the CDR3 is TGCGCCAGCAGCCCTGGACTAGCGGAACACTACGAGCAGTACTTC. Its translation: CASSPGLAEHYEQYF.